This T cell receptor (beta chain) was sequenced in a study of blood T cell repertoires in COVID-19. Per germline, CDR1 MNHEY and CDR2 SMNVEV (reference sequence). This CDR3 is built from 16 residues. Trimming removed 1 base from V and 4 bases from J, with 11 bases in between. TCRdb's copy holds only in-frame clones and misses some; the assay was immunoSEQ multiplex PCR. Seen here are about 140,000 clones, approximately 83% observed once, and the top ten hold approximately 4%. This receptor was obtained from a woman aged 60 to 75 with acute or convalescent COVID-19. Sequencing was performed on peripheral blood. J is TRBJ1-6 and V is TRBV27, with D possibly matching TRBD1 (5 bases). DNA for the CDR3: TGTGCCAGCAGTTTATATGGGGGGTTTTATAATTCACCCCTCCACTTT. Amino acids: CASSLYGGFYNSPLHF.